These 11 T cell receptor beta chains came from one sample sequenced in a study of T cells in narcolepsy. The repertoire was sequenced with immunoSEQ multiplex PCR; TCRdb's copy has only in-frame clones and lacks some. The sample lists around 30,000 clones; 81% were seen once. The source material was memory (CD45RA-) CD4+ T cells from blood. These TCRs come from a human donor in good health.

V and J are TRBV6-1 and TRBJ1-2; TRBD1 is a possible D gene (6 bases). The germline gives CDR1 MNHNS, CDR2 SASEGT. CDR3 length: 13 residues. Trimming shortened V by 4 bases and J by 8 bases, and 14 bases separated the two germline ends. The CDR3 region has the DNA TGTGCCAGCAGTGGACGCCGACAGGAGGGCTACACCTTC. This encodes CASSGRRQEGYTF.

This sequence joins TRBV2 and TRBJ1-2; no clear D gene. The CDR3 has 13 residues. Germline-derived CDR1 and CDR2 are SNHLY and FYNNEI. V was cut by 4 bases and J by 2 bases, with 8 bases left in between. The CDR3 DNA is TGTGCCAGCAGTGGAAGGGCCAACTATGGCTACACCTTC. It yields the protein CASSGRANYGYTF.

This clone showed up just a few times. The V gene is TRBV5-6, the J gene TRBJ2-7; 12 nucleotides line up with TRBD2. This CDR3 is built from 14 residues. The ends lost 6 bases at V and 6 bases at J; junction bases unmatched: 7. The germline V gene encodes CDR1 SGHDT and CDR2 YYEEEE. The CDR3 DNA is TGTGCCAGCAACCGACTAGCGGGAGTTGCCGAGCAGTACTTC. Amino acid sequence: CASNRLAGVAEQYF.

The V call is TRBV19, the J call TRBJ2-5; 7 bases align to TRBD2. This CDR3 region has 15 residues. The J segment lost 3 bases and the V segment lost 5 bases, leaving 9 bases of the junction unmatched. Germline CDR1 LNHDA, CDR2 SQIVND (reference sequence). CDR3 coding DNA: TGTGCCAGTAGTGTGGGGGGGACGGTAAAAGAGACCCAGTACTTC. This sequence encodes CASSVGGTVKETQYF.

The chain joins TRBV5-1 to TRBJ2-7, with TRBD1 as a possible D gene (5 bases). Trimming removed 0 bases at V and 3 bases at J, with 10 bases between. The germline V gene encodes CDR1 SGHRS and CDR2 YFSETQ. This CDR3 is built from 14 residues. This CDR3 is CASSLVRQNYEQYF. The CDR3 DNA reads TGCGCCAGCAGCTTGGTGCGACAGAACTACGAGCAGTACTTC.

This chain joins TRBV5-1 and TRBJ2-7; 7 positions agree with TRBD1. This CDR3 has 14 residues. The V gene end was trimmed by 4 bases and the J gene end by 3 bases; junction bases not matched to a gene: 7. The germline V gene encodes CDR1 SGHRS and CDR2 YFSETQ. The DNA for the CDR3 is TGCGCCAGCAGCACGGGACAGAACCACTACGAGCAGTACTTC. Protein: CASSTGQNHYEQYF.

J is TRBJ2-1 and V is TRBV5-1; 10 positions agree with TRBD2. Germline CDR1 reads SGHRS; CDR2 reads YFSETQ. The CDR3 is made up of 20 amino acids. V dropped 6 bases and J dropped 5; count of bases not matched to a gene: 23. The chain's CDR3 is CASTPLTGLADYLWNNEQFF. CDR3 nucleotide sequence: TGCGCCAGCACTCCTTTGACCGGACTAGCGGACTATTTATGGAACAATGAGCAGTTCTTC.

This clone was counted once. The gene calls are TRBV7-9 and TRBJ2-7, with 11 bases aligning to TRBD2. This CDR3 has 14 residues. V was clipped by 4 bases and J by 7 bases; unmatched bases: 6. Germline CDR1 SEHNR, CDR2 FQNEAQ (reference sequence). The DNA for the CDR3 is TGTGCCAGCAGCTCCGGGACTAGCGGTTGGGAGCAGTACTTC. This encodes CASSSGTSGWEQYF.

The chain has TRBV19 and TRBJ2-5; D assignment may be TRBD1 or TRBD2 (5 bases each). This CDR3 has 18 amino acids. Germline V gene lookup returns CDR1 LNHDA and CDR2 SQIVND (reference sequence). V was pared by 4 bases and J by 7 bases, with 28 bases between. The CDR3 region is CASSSHEGFFRGTPTQYF. For the CDR3, the DNA is TGTGCCAGTAGTAGTCACGAGGGGTTCTTCAGAGGGACCCCGACCCAGTACTTC.

This clone was observed a single time. Relative to the germline gene, one junction end is altered; a read error may explain this. The same CDR3 arises from other DNA sequences in this sample as well. The chain recombines TRBV11-2 with TRBJ1-6; no firm D call. CDR1 SGHAT and CDR2 FQNNGV come from the germline V gene. The CDR3 loop spans 17 amino acids. The CDR3 sequence is CASSLADGSSYNSPLHF. CDR3 DNA: TGTGCCAGCAGCTTAGCGGACGGGAGCTCCTATAATTCGCCCCTCCACTTT.

V and J are TRBV11-3 and TRBJ2-5; D remains ambiguous. Germline-derived CDR1 and CDR2 are SGHNT and YENEEA. This CDR3 contains 13 residues. Trimming removed 1 base at V and 1 base at J, with 4 bases between. CDR3 coding DNA: TGTGCCAGCAGCTTAGGGTCCCAAGAGACCCAGTACTTC. Translation gives CASSLGSQETQYF.